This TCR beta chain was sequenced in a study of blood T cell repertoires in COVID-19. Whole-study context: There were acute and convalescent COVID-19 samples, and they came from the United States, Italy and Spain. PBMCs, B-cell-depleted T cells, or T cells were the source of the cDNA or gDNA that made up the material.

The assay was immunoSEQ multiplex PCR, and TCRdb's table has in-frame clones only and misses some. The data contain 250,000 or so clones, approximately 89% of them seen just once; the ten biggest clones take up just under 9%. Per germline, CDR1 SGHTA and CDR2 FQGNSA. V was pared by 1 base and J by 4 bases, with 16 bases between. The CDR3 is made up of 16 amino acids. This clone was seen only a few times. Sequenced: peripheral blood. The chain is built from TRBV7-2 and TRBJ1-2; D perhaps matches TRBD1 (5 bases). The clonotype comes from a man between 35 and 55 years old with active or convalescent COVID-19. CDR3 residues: CASSLGTIRSSYGYTF. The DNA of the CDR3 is TGTGCCAGCAGCTTAGGGACAATAAGGTCCTCCTATGGCTACACCTTC.